A selection of T cell receptor beta chains follows, all from one sample in a study of beta chain features in type 1 diabetes. The repertoire was sequenced with immunoSEQ multiplex PCR; TCRdb's copy has only in-frame clones and lacks some. In the table there are approximately 360,000 clones, 10% to 15% of which are singletons. The specimen sequenced was naive CD4+ T cells from blood. The origin of the receptors is a woman between 18 and 30 years old with type 1 diabetes. Each CDR3 is given with its conserved first and last residue. The D gene is left open where the match is weak. Only some rows state a clone size, as once, few, many or a class for expanded clones.

TRBD1 TRBJ1-4 few TRBV7-9 CASTPGTANEKLFF TGTGCCAGTACCCCGGGGACAGCTAATGAAAAACTGTTTTTT
TRBD2 TRBJ2-7 - TRBV30 CACPRPGEGYEQYF TGTGCCTGTCCCCGCCCGGGGGAGGGCTACGAGCAGTACTTC
- TRBJ2-1 - TRBV15 CATSRAGQGHEQFF TGTGCCACCAGCAGAGCGGGCCAGGGCCATGAGCAGTTCTTC
TRBD1 TRBJ2-7 few TRBV2 CASRDDRDEQYF TGTGCCAGCAGGGACGACAGGGACGAGCAGTACTTC
TRBD1 TRBJ2-7 - TRBV28 CASSSGGYEQYF TGTGCCAGCAGCTCAGGGGGCTACGAGCAGTACTTC
- TRBJ1-2 - TRBV20-1 CSARSGYGYTF TGCAGTGCTAGATCCGGGTATGGCTACACCTTC
- TRBJ2-2 few TRBV28 CASSLWPGELFF TGTGCCAGCAGTCTTTGGCCCGGGGAGCTGTTTTTT
TRBD1 TRBJ1-4 few TRBV7-2 CASSFRGRTEKLFF TGTGCCAGCAGCTTCAGGGGGCGCACTGAAAAACTGTTTTTT
- TRBJ2-2 - TRBV9 CASREGIHTGELFF TGTGCCAGCAGGGAGGGGATCCACACCGGGGAGCTGTTTTTT
- TRBJ2-2 few TRBV19 CASSSGQPYTGELFF TGTGCCAGTAGTAGCGGCCAGCCGTACACCGGGGAGCTGTTTTTT